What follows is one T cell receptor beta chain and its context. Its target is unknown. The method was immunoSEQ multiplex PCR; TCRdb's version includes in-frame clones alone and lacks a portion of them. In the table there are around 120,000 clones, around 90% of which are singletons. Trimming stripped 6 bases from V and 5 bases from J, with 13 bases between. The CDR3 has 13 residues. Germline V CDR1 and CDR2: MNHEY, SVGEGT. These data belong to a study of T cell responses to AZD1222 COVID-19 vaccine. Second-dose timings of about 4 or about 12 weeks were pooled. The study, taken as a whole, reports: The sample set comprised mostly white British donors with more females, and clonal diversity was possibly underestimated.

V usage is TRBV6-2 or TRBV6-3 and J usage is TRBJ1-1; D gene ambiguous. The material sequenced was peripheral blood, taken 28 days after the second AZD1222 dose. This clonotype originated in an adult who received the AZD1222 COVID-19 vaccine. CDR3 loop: CASSLPGGTEAFF. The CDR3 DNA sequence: TGTGCCAGCAGCCTCCCCGGAGGAACTGAAGCTTTCTTT.